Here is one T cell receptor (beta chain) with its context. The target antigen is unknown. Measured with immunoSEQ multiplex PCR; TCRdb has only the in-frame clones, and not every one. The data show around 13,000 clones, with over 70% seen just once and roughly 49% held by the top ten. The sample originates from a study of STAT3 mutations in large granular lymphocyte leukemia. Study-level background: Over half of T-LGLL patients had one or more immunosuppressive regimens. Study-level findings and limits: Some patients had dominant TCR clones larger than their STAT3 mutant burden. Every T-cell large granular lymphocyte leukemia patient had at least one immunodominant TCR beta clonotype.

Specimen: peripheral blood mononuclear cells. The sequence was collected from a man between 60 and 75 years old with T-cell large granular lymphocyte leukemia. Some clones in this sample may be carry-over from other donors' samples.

CDR3 nucleotides: TGCGCCAGCAGCCAAGGAGGGGCAAGGGAAGCCTACGAGCAGTACTTC. Its protein is CASSQGGAREAYEQYF. The chain uses TRBV4-3 and TRBJ2-7; D possibly uses TRBD1 or TRBD2 (5 bases each). The CDR3 covers 16 residues. The germline V gene encodes CDR1 LGHNA and CDR2 YSLEER. V was pared by 1 base and J by 2 bases, with 15 bases between.